These T cell receptor beta chains were read from a single sample in a study of read filtering for tumor transcriptome and immune sequencing. TCRdb processed the reads anew with MiXCR; each CDR3 protein has one entry. The repertoire consists of around 140,000 distinct CDR3 sequences, with less than 15% occurring once and the leading ten covering roughly 7.6%. The specimen sequenced was a population of CD138-negative cells sorted from bone marrow. Receptors were obtained from a donor at least 40 years old with multiple myeloma. The CDR3 runs from the conserved cysteine through the conserved F or W. A D gene is named only where the DNA matches it firmly. Clone size is given for some rows only: seen once, a few or many times, or a class if the clone is expanded.

CDR3nt	CDR3aa	j_gene	abundance	v_gene	d_gene
TGTGCCATCAGTGATACCGGGACAGGGCCCGAGCAGTACTTC	CAISDTGTGPEQYF	TRBJ2-7	NA	TRBV10-3	TRBD1
TGCAGTGCTAGAGGCCGGGACAACGGACAGTACTTC	CSARGRDNGQYF	TRBJ2-7	many	TRBV20-1	NA
TGTGCCATCCGAAACAGGGAAGGCGGGGAGCTGTTTTTT	CAIRNREGGELFF	TRBJ2-2	many	TRBV10-3	NA
TGTGCCACCAGTGATTTGCCCAATGAGCAGTTCTTC	CATSDLPNEQFF	TRBJ2-1	many	TRBV24-1	NA
TGTGCCAGCTCACCCAGTAGCAATCAGCCCCAGCATTTT	CASSPSSNQPQHF	TRBJ1-5	many	TRBV2	NA
TGTGCCAGCAGCTTGGGCGGGGGGAACTACAATGAGCAGTTCTTC	CASSLGGGNYNEQFF	TRBJ2-1	many	TRBV5-4	TRBD2
TGTGCCAGCAGCCAAGCGGCTAGCGGGAGCTTTTCTCCGTACGAGCAGTACTTC	CASSQAASGSFSPYEQYF	TRBJ2-7	few	TRBV4-2	TRBD2
TGTGCCAGCAGCTTCCAGTCGACGGAGACCCAGTACTTC	CASSFQSTETQYF	TRBJ2-5	few	TRBV9	NA
TGTGCCAGCAGCCAAGATAATCTAGCGGGCTACCCTGGGGCCAACGTCCTGACTTTC	CASSQDNLAGYPGANVLTF	TRBJ2-6	NA	TRBV3-1	TRBD2
TGTGCCAGTAGTATCCACCCGGCGGCTAACAATGAGCAGTTCTTC	CASSIHPAANNEQFF	TRBJ2-1	many	TRBV19	NA
TGTGCCAGCAGCCCCCGACAGGGAGGAGGGTACACAGATACACAGTATTTT	CASSPRQGGGYTDTQYF	TRBJ2-3	NA	TRBV7-9	NA
TGTGCCAGCAGCGGCGGGACAGGGGGCTCCTACGAGCAGTACTTC	CASSGGTGGSYEQYF	TRBJ2-7	many	TRBV7-2	TRBD1
TGTGCCAGCAGCCCCGACAGAGTAGGGACTGAAGCTTTCTTT	CASSPDRVGTEAFF	TRBJ1-1	many	TRBV14	NA
TGTGCCAGCAGTTTCGGGCAGGATAGGGATGAGCAGTTCTTC	CASSFGQDRDEQFF	TRBJ2-1	many	TRBV12-3/TRBV12-4	NA
TGCAGTGCTAGAGTTCCTGGACAGCCCTACAATGAGCAGTTCTTC	CSARVPGQPYNEQFF	TRBJ2-1	many	TRBV20-1	NA
TGTGCCTGGAGTCGCGGTTCCCACACTGAAGCTTTCTTT	CAWSRGSHTEAFF	TRBJ1-1	few	TRBV30	NA
TGCAGCGTACGCCAAGAGACCCAGTACTTC	CSVRQETQYF	TRBJ2-5	many	TRBV29-1	NA
TGCGCCAGCAGCCAAGGCCAGGGGGGCTACCAAGAGACCCAGTACTTC	CASSQGQGGYQETQYF	TRBJ2-5	few	TRBV4-1	NA
TGTGCCAGCAGCTCCCGACGGGGCAGCACTGAAGCTTTCTTT	CASSSRRGSTEAFF	TRBJ1-1	many	TRBV7-9	NA
TGTGCCAGCGGAGGACTAGCCCATTTCGACGAGCAGTACTTC	CASGGLAHFDEQYF	TRBJ2-7	many	TRBV27	TRBD2
TGCGCCAGCGGATACTCTTACACTGAAGCTTTCTTT	CASGYSYTEAFF	TRBJ1-1	many	TRBV5-1	NA
TGTGCCAGCAGCTTAACGGGGAGGACCCAAGAGACCCAGTACTTC	CASSLTGRTQETQYF	TRBJ2-5	NA	TRBV7-3	NA
TGCGCCAGCAGCTCAAGCGGGACAAAAGCTTTCTTT	CASSSSGTKAFF	TRBJ1-1	many	TRBV4-1	NA
TGCAGCGTTGGGACCCACCATAGCAATCAGCCCCAGCATTTT	CSVGTHHSNQPQHF	TRBJ1-5	few	TRBV29-1	NA
TGTGCCAGCAGCTTATCAATGTCACTAGGGAATGAGCAGTTCTTC	CASSLSMSLGNEQFF	TRBJ2-1	many	TRBV7-2	NA
TGCAGTGCCAGGGGACGGATGAACACTGAAGCTTTCTTT	CSARGRMNTEAFF	TRBJ1-1	many	TRBV20-1	NA
TGTGCCAGCAGGTCAACCTCCGGGACTAGCGGGAGCGGTAGGTGGTACGAGCAGTACTTC	CASRSTSGTSGSGRWYEQYF	TRBJ2-7	NA	TRBV6-2/TRBV6-3	TRBD2
TGTGCCAGCAGCCATCAGCTATCGAAGGATCAGCCCCAGCATTTT	CASSHQLSKDQPQHF	TRBJ1-5	many	TRBV4-2	NA
TGTGCCAGCAGCTTCACGGCCGTGGCAGGGGGCCAGGATCAGCCCCAGCATTTT	CASSFTAVAGGQDQPQHF	TRBJ1-5	few	TRBV11-2	TRBD1
TGTGCCAGCAGCCAAGAGTTAGGACTAGCGGGCCCTTACAATGAGCAGTTCTTC	CASSQELGLAGPYNEQFF	TRBJ2-1	many	TRBV3-1	TRBD2
TGTGCCATCAGTGGATCGAGGGAGACCCAGTACTTC	CAISGSRETQYF	TRBJ2-5	NA	TRBV10-3	NA
TGTGCCAGCAGCTTAGAGACAGCCTACGAGCAGTACTTC	CASSLETAYEQYF	TRBJ2-7	many	TRBV11-2	NA
TGCAGCGTTTGGACCGCTGTCTACGAGCAGTTCTTC	CSVWTAVYEQFF	TRBJ2-1	many	TRBV29-1	NA
TGTGCCATCAGCCCCGGACAGTCCCAAGAGACCCAGTACTTC	CAISPGQSQETQYF	TRBJ2-5	many	TRBV10-3	NA
TGTGCCAGCAGCTTGTGGGGATATGGCTACACCTTC	CASSLWGYGYTF	TRBJ1-2	NA	TRBV5-6	NA
TGTGCGGGGAGGGTCGGGACTGAAGCTTTCTTT	CAGRVGTEAFF	TRBJ1-1	many	TRBV30	NA
TGCGCCAGCAGCCAAGGACTGGTTTCTGAAGATACGCAGTATTTT	CASSQGLVSEDTQYF	TRBJ2-3	many	TRBV4-3	NA
TGCAGTGCTGATGGCCGGGACAGGGGGCGCAGAGATACGCAGTATTTT	CSADGRDRGRRDTQYF	TRBJ2-3	many	TRBV20-1	TRBD1